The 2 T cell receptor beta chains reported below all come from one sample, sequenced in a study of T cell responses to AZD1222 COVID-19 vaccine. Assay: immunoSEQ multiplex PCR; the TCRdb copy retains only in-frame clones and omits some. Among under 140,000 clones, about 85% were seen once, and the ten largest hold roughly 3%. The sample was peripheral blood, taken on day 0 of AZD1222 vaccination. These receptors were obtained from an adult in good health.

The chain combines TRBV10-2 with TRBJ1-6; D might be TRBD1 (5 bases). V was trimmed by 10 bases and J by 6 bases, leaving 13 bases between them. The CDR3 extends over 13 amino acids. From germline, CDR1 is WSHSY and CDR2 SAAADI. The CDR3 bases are TGCGCCACCGGGGAGGGGCGTAATTCACCCCTCCACTTT. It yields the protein CATGEGRNSPLHF.

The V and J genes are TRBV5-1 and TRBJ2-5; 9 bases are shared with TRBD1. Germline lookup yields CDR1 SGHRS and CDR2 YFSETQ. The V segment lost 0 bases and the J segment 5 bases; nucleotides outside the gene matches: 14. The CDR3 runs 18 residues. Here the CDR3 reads CASSLGVTSGQGGETQYF. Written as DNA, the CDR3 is TGCGCCAGCAGCTTGGGTGTCACTTCGGGACAGGGAGGGGAGACCCAGTACTTC. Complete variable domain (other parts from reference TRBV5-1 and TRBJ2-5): KAGVTQTPRYLIKTRGQQVTLSCSPISGHRSVSWYQQTPGQGLQFLFEYFSETQRNKGNFPGRFSGRQFSNSRSEMNVSTLELGDSALYLCASSLGVTSGQGGETQYFGPGTRLLVL.